The next 19 T cell receptor beta chains were all read from a single sample in a study of blood T cell repertoires in COVID-19. The repertoire was sequenced with immunoSEQ multiplex PCR; TCRdb's copy has only in-frame clones and lacks some. The repertoire includes about 96,000 clones, approximately 88% of them detected once, and about 18% sits in the top ten. What was sequenced was peripheral blood. The receptor set was obtained from a woman aged 60 to 75 with acute or convalescent COVID-19.

This chain connects TRBV9 to TRBJ2-5; 12 bases align to TRBD2. The V segment lost 4 bases and the J segment 0 bases; nucleotides outside the gene matches: 4. The germline V gene encodes CDR1 SGDLS and CDR2 YYNGEE. The CDR3 loop spans 16 amino acids. DNA of the CDR3: TGTGCCAGCAGCCTAGGACTAGCGGGGTACCAAGAGACCCAGTACTTC. Translated: CASSLGLAGYQETQYF. The entire variable domain, with the rest obtained from reference TRBV9 and TRBJ2-5, is as follows: DSGVTQTPKHLITATGQRVTLRCSPRSGDLSVYWYQQSLDQGLQFLIQYYNGEERAKGNILERFSAQQFPDLHSELNLSSLELGDSALYFCASSLGLAGYQETQYFGPGTRLLVL.

V and J are TRBV6-5 and TRBJ2-2, with D tentatively TRBD2 (6 bases). CDR1 and CDR2 (germline): MNHEY, SVGAGI. Trimming took 0 bases from V and 4 from J, leaving 9 bases between them. The CDR3 loop spans 15 amino acids. CDR3 in DNA: TGTGCCAGCAGTTACTCGACGGGGGTCACCGGGGAGCTGTTTTTT. As protein: CASSYSTGVTGELFF.

This chain links TRBV6-6 with TRBJ2-1; 9 nucleotides match TRBD1. The CDR3 totals 16 residues. The V gene's germline CDR1 is MNHNY and CDR2 SVGAGI (reference sequence). The V and J ends lost 0 bases and 9 bases, in that order; junction bases with no gene match: 9. In nucleotides, the CDR3 is TGTGCCAGCAGTTACTCGAAGGGACAGGGTATACTTGAGCAGTTCTTC. It is translated as CASSYSKGQGILEQFF.

V and J are TRBV15 and TRBJ2-6; D not resolved. Germline V CDR1 and CDR2: LNHNV, YYDKDF (reference sequence). Trimming took 3 bases from V and 2 from J, leaving 5 bases between them. The CDR3 runs 14 residues. The CDR3 DNA is TGTGCCACCAGCAGGGGCGCTGGGGCCAACGTCCTGACTTTC. Residues: CATSRGAGANVLTF.

Only one count was recorded for this clone. The rearrangement links TRBV2 to TRBJ1-3; unclear D gene. The CDR3 runs 16 residues. Per germline, CDR1 SNHLY and CDR2 FYNNEI. Deletions cut 3 bases from V and 0 bases from J, with 12 bases between. CDR3 sequence reads: CASSDREGFSGNTIYF. For the CDR3, the DNA is TGTGCCAGCAGTGACCGAGAGGGATTCTCTGGAAACACCATATATTTT.

The CDR3 protein is CASSYGGVVREQFF. The CDR3 DNA follows: TGTGCCAGCAGTTACGGCGGGGTCGTTAGGGAGCAGTTCTTC. The chain carries TRBV6-2 or TRBV6-3 and TRBJ2-1; D is perhaps TRBD2 (6 bases). The CDR3 totals 14 residues. Trimming shortened V by 2 bases and J by 10 bases, and 15 bases separated the two germline ends. Germline values: CDR1 MNHEY, CDR2 SVGEGT.

This clone appeared once. This chain joins TRBV5-5 and TRBJ1-1; the D gene is possibly TRBD1 (5 bases). CDR3 size: 14 residues. V lost 1 base and J 5 bases, leaving 12 bases between the germline ends. Germline loops: CDR1 SGHKS, CDR2 YYEKEE (reference sequence). The CDR3 sequence is CASSLTGARTEAFF. The CDR3 nucleotides are TGTGCCAGCAGCTTGACTGGGGCGCGGACTGAAGCTTTCTTT.

V is TRBV7-2 and J is TRBJ2-1; D is possibly TRBD1 (5 bases). The CDR3 contains 13 residues. Per the germline V gene, CDR1 is SGHTA and CDR2 is FQGNSA. V was pared by 1 base and J by 9 bases, with 10 bases between. CDR3 DNA: TGTGCCAGCAGCTTAGAAGTGGGGCGTGAGCAGTTCTTC. As protein: CASSLEVGREQFF.

The chain combines TRBV6-1 with TRBJ2-3, with 16 positions matching TRBD2. This CDR3 is 22 amino acids long. Germline V gene lookup returns CDR1 MNHNS and CDR2 SASEGT. V was clipped by 2 bases and J by 4 bases; unmatched bases: 18. The CDR3 protein is CASSEPWGQGLAGGRGSDTQYF. The CDR3 DNA reads TGTGCCAGCAGTGAACCCTGGGGCCAGGGACTAGCGGGGGGGCGTGGTTCAGATACGCAGTATTTT.

The gene calls are TRBV7-9 and TRBJ1-3; 7 bases fit TRBD1. With 0 bases clipped from V and 3 bases from J, the junction kept 5 bases outside the gene matches. Germline lookup yields CDR1 SEHNR and CDR2 FQNEAQ (reference sequence). This CDR3 has 16 residues. The CDR3: CASSLATGTDGNTIYF. CDR3 nucleotide sequence: TGTGCCAGCAGCTTAGCGACTGGGACAGATGGAAACACCATATATTTT.

This clone appeared a single time. The chain joins TRBV13 to TRBJ2-7, with TRBD1 identical over 7 bases. This CDR3 has 15 amino acids. The germline V gene encodes CDR1 PRHDT and CDR2 FYEKMQ (reference sequence). Trimming at V came to 5 bases and at J to 4 bases, leaving 11 bases not matched to a gene. CDR3 region: CASSLRQGTVYEQYF. In nucleotides, the CDR3 is TGTGCCAGCAGCCTACGACAGGGTACGGTTTACGAGCAGTACTTC. Based on the CDR3 plus reference TRBV13 and TRBJ2-7, the full variable domain is AAGVIQSPRHLIKEKRETATLKCYPIPRHDTVYWYQQGPGQDPQFLISFYEKMQSDKGSIPDRFSAQQFSDYHSELNMSSLELGDSALYFCASSLRQGTVYEQYFGPGTRLTVT.

This rearrangement joins TRBV10-3 to TRBJ2-2; TRBD1 is a possible D gene (5 bases). V lost 4 bases to trimming and J lost 0 bases, with 9 bases between them. The CDR3 sequence is 15 residues long. The germline gives CDR1 ENHRY, CDR2 SYGVKD. CDR3 bases: TGTGCCATCAGTGCAGGGTCATCGAACACCGGGGAGCTGTTTTTT. It specifies CAISAGSSNTGELFF.

This chain uses TRBV3-1 (or the pseudogene TRBV3-2) with TRBJ2-1, with 14 nucleotides matching TRBD2. There are 17 residues in the CDR3. With 1 base clipped from V and 5 bases from J, the junction kept 4 bases outside the gene matches. CDR1 and CDR2 (germline): LGHDT, YNNKEL (reference sequence). This CDR3 is CASSQVGLAGGNNEQFF. As DNA, the CDR3 is TGTGCCAGCAGCCAAGTTGGACTAGCGGGAGGAAACAATGAGCAGTTCTTC.

The chain uses TRBV9 and TRBJ2-2; D may be TRBD1 (5 bases). V shed 4 bases and J shed 7 bases, with 11 bases lying between them. The germline V gene encodes CDR1 SGDLS and CDR2 YYNGEE. The CDR3 is made up of 13 amino acids. The CDR3 here is CASSPHTGGELFF. The CDR3 DNA sequence: TGTGCCAGCAGCCCGCACACAGGCGGGGAGCTGTTTTTT. Complete variable domain (other parts from reference TRBV9 and TRBJ2-2): DSGVTQTPKHLITATGQRVTLRCSPRSGDLSVYWYQQSLDQGLQFLIQYYNGEERAKGNILERFSAQQFPDLHSELNLSSLELGDSALYFCASSPHTGGELFFGEGSRLTVL.

The chain uses TRBV7-2 and TRBJ1-3; D unresolved. Looked up from germline, CDR1 is SGHTA and CDR2 is FQGNSA. This CDR3 is 15 amino acids long. V dropped 2 bases and J dropped 0 bases, with 8 bases sitting between them. The CDR3 sequence: CASSLIGDSGNTIYF. The DNA for the CDR3 is TGTGCCAGCAGCTTAATCGGGGACTCTGGAAACACCATATATTTT.

The table lists this clone with a few counts. The chain carries TRBV10-3 and TRBJ2-7; 9 nucleotides line up with TRBD1. Trimming took 9 bases from V and 5 from J; bases not matched to a gene: 5. The CDR3 extends over 12 amino acids. From germline, CDR1 is ENHRY and CDR2 SYGVKD. The CDR3 region has the DNA TGTGCCATAGGGACAGGGAGCAACGAGCAGTACTTC. Protein product: CAIGTGSNEQYF.

The chain employs TRBV10-3 and TRBJ1-2; D gene uncertain. The CDR3 is 20 residues long. Germline V CDR1 and CDR2: ENHRY, SYGVKD. Trimming removed 4 bases at V and 0 bases at J, with 27 bases between. The CDR3 here is CAISGGDRSATTSTNYGYTF. The CDR3 DNA is TGTGCCATCAGTGGGGGAGATAGGAGTGCTACTACCTCGACTAACTATGGCTACACCTTC.

The rearrangement links TRBV19 to TRBJ2-1; no clear D. Deletions cut 5 bases from V and 7 bases from J, with 12 bases between. Germline CDR1 reads LNHDA; CDR2 reads SQIVND (reference sequence). This CDR3 contains 13 residues. The CDR3 DNA reads TGTGCCAGTAGTTTTGGAGCGCTGAATGAGCAGTTCTTC. Protein product: CASSFGALNEQFF. The full variable domain, completed using reference TRBV19 and TRBJ2-1, is DGGITQSPKYLFRKEGQNVTLSCEQNLNHDAMYWYRQDPGQGLRLIYYSQIVNDFQKGDIAEGYSVSREKKESFPLTVTSAQKNPTAFYLCASSFGALNEQFFGPGTRLTVL.

The genes are TRBV10-1 and TRBJ1-4; 7 bases agree with TRBD1. Germline trimming cut 5 bases from V and 5 bases from J; bases unmatched to any gene: 2. Germline V CDR1 and CDR2: WNHNN, SYGVQD (reference sequence). The CDR3 has 13 amino acids. This chain's CDR3 is CASSPDRNEKLFF. The CDR3 DNA sequence: TGCGCCAGCAGTCCGGACAGGAATGAAAAACTGTTTTTT.